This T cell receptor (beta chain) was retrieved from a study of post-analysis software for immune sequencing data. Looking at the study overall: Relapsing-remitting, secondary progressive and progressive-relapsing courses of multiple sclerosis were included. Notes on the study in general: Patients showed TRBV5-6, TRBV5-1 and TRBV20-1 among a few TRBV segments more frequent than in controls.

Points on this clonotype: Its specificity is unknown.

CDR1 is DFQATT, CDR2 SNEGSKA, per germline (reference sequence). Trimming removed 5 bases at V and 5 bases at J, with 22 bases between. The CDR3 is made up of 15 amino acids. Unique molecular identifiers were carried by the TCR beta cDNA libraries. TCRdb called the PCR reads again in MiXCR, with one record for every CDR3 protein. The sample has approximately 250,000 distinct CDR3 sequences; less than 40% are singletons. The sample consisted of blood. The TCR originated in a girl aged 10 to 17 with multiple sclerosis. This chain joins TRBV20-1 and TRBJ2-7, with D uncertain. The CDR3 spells CSAWEPGAGLNEQYF. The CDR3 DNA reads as TGCAGTGCTTGGGAACCAGGAGCCGGGTTGAACGAGCAGTACTTC.